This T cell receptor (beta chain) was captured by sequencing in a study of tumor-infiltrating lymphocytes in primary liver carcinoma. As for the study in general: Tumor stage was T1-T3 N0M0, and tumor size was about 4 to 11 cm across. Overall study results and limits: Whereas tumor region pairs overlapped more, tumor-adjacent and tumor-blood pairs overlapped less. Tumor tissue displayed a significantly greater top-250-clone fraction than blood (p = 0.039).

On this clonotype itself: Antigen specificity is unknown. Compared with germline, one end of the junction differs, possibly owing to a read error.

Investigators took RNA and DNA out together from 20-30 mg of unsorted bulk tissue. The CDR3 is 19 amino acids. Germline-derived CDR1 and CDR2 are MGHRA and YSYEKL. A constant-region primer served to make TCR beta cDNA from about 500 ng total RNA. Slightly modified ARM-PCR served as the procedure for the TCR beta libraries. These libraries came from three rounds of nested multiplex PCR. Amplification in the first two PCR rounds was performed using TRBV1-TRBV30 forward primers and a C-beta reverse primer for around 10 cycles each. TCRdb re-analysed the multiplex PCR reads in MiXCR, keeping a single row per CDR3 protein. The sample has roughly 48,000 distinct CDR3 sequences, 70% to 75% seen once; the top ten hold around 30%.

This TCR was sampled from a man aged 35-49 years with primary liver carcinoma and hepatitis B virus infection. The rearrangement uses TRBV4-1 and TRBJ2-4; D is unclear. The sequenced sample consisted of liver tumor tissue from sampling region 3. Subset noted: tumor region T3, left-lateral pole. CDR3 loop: CASGQEPPQNEGAKNIQYF. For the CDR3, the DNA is TGCGCCAGCGGCCAAGAGCCCCCACAAAACGAAGGGGCCAAAAACATTCAGTACTTC.